The 22 T cell receptor beta chains below were found in one sample sequenced in a study of graft-versus-host responses after intestinal transplantation. Produced via immunoSEQ multiplex PCR; TCRdb's table is partial and in-frame only. This sample has around 120,000 clones, with 85% to 95% found just once. Their antigens remain unidentified. Sequenced here: unstimulated CD8+ T cells sorted from spleen or lymph node cells, sampled before intestinal transplant. The receptors come from a human donor who received an intestinal transplant.

In its sample, this clone was seen a few times. The J gene is TRBJ1-1, the V gene TRBV5-6; unclear D gene. CDR3 length: 15 amino acids. Germline V lookup: CDR1 SGHDT, CDR2 YYEEEE. Between the trimmed V and J ends, which lost 4 bases and 0 bases, there was a span of 13 bases. CDR3 nucleotide sequence: TGTGCCAGCAGCCGCGTATCGGGATTGAACACTGAAGCTTTCTTT. Amino acid sequence: CASSRVSGLNTEAFF.

The chain has TRBV19 and TRBJ2-7; 8 bases map to TRBD2. CDR3 length equals 17 residues. The junction had 11 bases not matched to a gene; V was cut back by 0 bases and J by 4 bases. CDR1 is LNHDA, CDR2 SQIVND, per germline (reference sequence). Written as DNA, the CDR3 is TGTGCCAGTAGTATAGATGGGGTAAAGGCTAGCGGGTACGAGCAGTACTTC. Translated: CASSIDGVKASGYEQYF.

The chain joins TRBV7-9 to TRBJ2-7; D is unclear. V lost 2 bases and J lost 2, with 7 bases in between. Germline V lookup: CDR1 SEHNR, CDR2 FQNEAQ (reference sequence). The length of the CDR3 is 13 residues. In nucleotides, the CDR3 is TGTGCCAGCAGCTTAAATGGAGCCTACGAGCAGTACTTC. Translated: CASSLNGAYEQYF.

V is TRBV6-6 and J is TRBJ2-1; D unclear. The CDR3 has 14 amino acids. V lost 0 bases, J lost 5 bases, and 8 bases lay in between. CDR1 is MNHNY and CDR2 is SVGAGI in the germline V gene (reference sequence). The CDR3 here is CASSYSGPHNEQFF. Written as DNA, the CDR3 is TGTGCCAGCAGTTACTCGGGCCCCCACAATGAGCAGTTCTTC.

The chain recombines TRBV5-1 with TRBJ2-1; D unclear. V lost 4 bases and J 10 bases, leaving 15 bases between the germline ends. From germline, CDR1 is SGHRS and CDR2 YFSETQ. This CDR3 comprises 13 residues. CDR3 residues: CASSPGWVIEQFF. The CDR3 DNA reads TGCGCCAGCAGCCCCGGGTGGGTCATAGAGCAGTTCTTC.

This clone appeared a few times. V and J are TRBV27 and TRBJ2-6; 13 nucleotides match TRBD2. Germline V lookup: CDR1 MNHEY, CDR2 SMNVEV (reference sequence). The CDR3 covers 16 residues. V lost 6 bases and J lost 2; bases outside the gene matches: 1. CDR3 amino acids: CASSGLAGAGANVLTF. For the CDR3, the DNA is TGTGCCAGCAGCGGACTAGCGGGAGCTGGGGCCAACGTCCTGACTTTC. Full variable domain (outside the CDR3, taken from reference TRBV27 and TRBJ2-6): EAQVTQNPRYLITVTGKKLTVTCSQNMNHEYMSWYRQDPGLGLRQIYYSMNVEVTDKGDVPEGYKVSRKEKRNFPLILESPSPNQTSLYFCASSGLAGAGANVLTFGAGSRLTVL.

The chain employs TRBV7-9 and TRBJ2-3, with TRBD2 identical over 14 bases. Trimming at V came to 2 bases and at J to 6 bases, leaving 7 bases not matched to a gene. The CDR3 contains 17 residues. Germline V lookup: CDR1 SEHNR, CDR2 FQNEAQ (reference sequence). CDR3 sequence: CASSLPGTSGSVDTQYF. The CDR3 DNA sequence: TGTGCCAGCAGCTTACCCGGGACTAGCGGGAGTGTGGATACGCAGTATTTT.

The chain combines TRBV19 with TRBJ2-7; 14 bases line up with TRBD2. The CDR3 has 15 amino acids. V lost 5 bases, J lost 4 bases, and 4 bases stayed unmatched. Germline V gene lookup returns CDR1 LNHDA and CDR2 SQIVND (reference sequence). CDR3 nucleotide sequence: TGTGCCAGTAGTCCCGGGACTAGCGGGAGATACGAGCAGTACTTC. Encoded protein: CASSPGTSGRYEQYF.

The chain employs TRBV5-6 and TRBJ2-1, with 15 bases aligning to TRBD2. Germline values: CDR1 SGHDT, CDR2 YYEEEE. This CDR3 is 15 amino acids long. V was pared by 4 bases and J by 8 bases, with 4 bases of the junction left unmatched. CDR3: CASSGLAGGVDEQFF. Here the CDR3 DNA reads TGTGCCAGCAGCGGACTAGCGGGAGGGGTGGATGAGCAGTTCTTC. Variable domain in full (rest from reference TRBV5-6 and TRBJ2-1): DAGVTQSPTHLIKTRGQQVTLRCSPKSGHDTVSWYQQALGQGPQFIFQYYEEEERQRGNFPDRFSGHQFPNYSSELNVNALLLGDSALYLCASSGLAGGVDEQFFGPGTRLTVL.

The V call is TRBV5-8, the J call TRBJ1-5; D unresolved. V was pared by 2 bases and J by 0 bases, with 6 bases between. In germline, CDR1 is SGHTS, CDR2 YDEGEE. The CDR3 runs 14 residues. The CDR3 coding sequence is TGTGCCAGCAGCTTCGTAAGTAGCAATCAGCCCCAGCATTTT. Protein product: CASSFVSSNQPQHF.

This clone was observed a few times. J is TRBJ2-7 and V is TRBV10-3, with 8 bases aligning to TRBD2. The CDR3 spans 14 residues. Looked up from germline, CDR1 is ENHRY and CDR2 is SYGVKD. The junction had 4 bases not matched to a gene; V was cut back by 4 bases and J by 2 bases. The DNA of the CDR3 is TGTGCCATCAGTGGCAAGCGGGAGACCTACGAGCAGTACTTC. The encoded protein is CAISGKRETYEQYF.

The chain's CDR3 is CASSADRSNEKLFF. The CDR3 region has the DNA TGTGCCAGCAGTGCGGACAGATCAAATGAAAAACTGTTTTTT. J is TRBJ1-4 and V is TRBV25-1; a weak D match, TRBD1 (6 bases). Germline assignment: CDR1 MGHDK and CDR2 SYGVNS. The CDR3 is 14 amino acids. The V end was cut by 4 bases, the J end by 5 bases, with 11 bases between.

J is TRBJ2-3 and V is TRBV12-5; possible D gene TRBD1, 6 bases. Germline V gene sequence: CDR1 LGHNT, CDR2 FRNRAP. This CDR3 has 18 residues. With 2 bases removed from V and 0 bases from J, the gap between germline ends came to 18 bases. CDR3 bases: TGTGCTAGTGGTTTGCGGCAGGGGTTGGGCACTAGCACAGATACGCAGTATTTT. This codes for CASGLRQGLGTSTDTQYF.

The chain carries TRBV4-1 and TRBJ1-4; D is possibly TRBD1 (6 bases). The germline gives CDR1 MGHRA, CDR2 YSYEKL. The germline V and J ends were trimmed by 4 bases and 4 bases, with 13 bases remaining between them. The CDR3 totals 15 residues. The DNA of the CDR3 is TGCGCCAGCAGCCCCACGGACAGCCTTAATGAAAAACTGTTTTTT. Amino acids: CASSPTDSLNEKLFF.

The V gene is TRBV4-2, the J gene TRBJ2-1, with 8 bases fitting TRBD1. This CDR3 is 17 amino acids long. CDR1 is LGHNA and CDR2 is YNFKEQ in the germline V gene. Trimming took 5 bases from V and 0 from J; bases not matched to a gene: 9. The DNA of the CDR3 is TGTGCCAGCAGCTTGACAGGGGCTCCGAGCTCCTACAATGAGCAGTTCTTC. Its translation is CASSLTGAPSSYNEQFF.

To note about this clone: Additional DNA sequences in this sample encode the identical CDR3. V gene TRBV9 combines with J gene TRBJ2-3; 12 nucleotides line up with TRBD1. CDR3 length equals 15 residues. Trimming cost V 5 bases and J 5 bases; bases outside gene matches: 6. CDR1 and CDR2 (germline): SGDLS, YYNGEE. The DNA for the CDR3 is TGTGCCAGCAGGTACCGGGACAGGGGGCAAGATACGCAGTATTTT. Protein sequence: CASRYRDRGQDTQYF.

The chain employs TRBV4-3 and TRBJ2-7, with a possible D match to TRBD2 (5 bases). The CDR3 has 15 amino acids. In germline, CDR1 is LGHNA, CDR2 YSLEER. V was clipped by 0 bases and J by 6 bases, with 15 bases between them. The CDR3 coding sequence is TGCGCCAGCAGCCAAGATTTTGGGAGTCGCGGCGAGCAGTACTTC. This translates into CASSQDFGSRGEQYF.

V and J are TRBV27 and TRBJ1-5; weak D call: TRBD1 (6 bases). Trimming stripped 5 bases from V and 3 bases from J, with 17 bases between. The CDR3 has 16 residues. Germline-derived CDR1 and CDR2 are MNHEY and SMNVEV (reference sequence). CDR3 amino acids: CASSTGQGQFNQPQHF. Written as DNA, the CDR3 is TGTGCCAGCAGTACGGGACAAGGACAATTCAATCAGCCCCAGCATTTT.

This chain uses TRBV6-5 with TRBJ2-5, with D perhaps matching TRBD2 (5 bases). This CDR3 region has 15 residues. Germline V gene lookup returns CDR1 MNHEY and CDR2 SVGAGI. Trimming took off 2 bases at V and 5 bases at J, with 15 bases between the two ends. The CDR3 sequence: CASSYLRGFSETQYF. The CDR3 DNA follows: TGTGCCAGCAGTTACCTCCGAGGGTTTTCTGAGACCCAGTACTTC.

The chain links TRBV29-1 to TRBJ1-1; 7 nucleotides line up with TRBD1. This CDR3 has 12 amino acids. Trimming removed 1 base from V and 8 bases from J; junction bases left unmatched: 4. Germline CDR1 is SQVTM and CDR2 is ANQGSEA. The CDR3 coding sequence is TGCAGCGTTGAAGGAGGACAGGACGAAGCTTTCTTT. This encodes CSVEGGQDEAFF.

V usage is TRBV7-3 and J usage is TRBJ2-7, with TRBD1 matching over 11 bases. V was clipped by 0 bases and J by 0 bases; unmatched bases: 1. Per germline, CDR1 SGHTA and CDR2 FQGTGA. The CDR3 has 16 amino acids. The CDR3 DNA is TGTGCCAGCAGCTTAACGGGACAGGGGGGCTCCTACGAGCAGTACTTC. Amino acids: CASSLTGQGGSYEQYF.

As concerns this clone: A read error may produce the germline difference seen at one junction end. The V call is TRBV4-1, the J call TRBJ2-7, with 7 positions matching TRBD2. CDR3 size: 15 residues. In germline, CDR1 is MGHRA, CDR2 YSYEKL. The CDR3 here is CASSQAGTSAYEQYF. CDR3 DNA sequence: TGTGCCAGCAGCCAAGCGGGTACTAGCGCTTACGAGCAGTACTTC.